This section outlines one T cell receptor (beta chain) sequence together with its context. What it recognizes is unknown. A read error is possible here, since a much larger clone lies one base away. Alongside a J-beta primer mix, a sample-barcoded 5' primer served in a second PCR lasting 7 to 11 cycles. TCRdb re-called the 5' RACE reads through MiXCR, storing one row per CDR3 protein. The sample records around 900,000 distinct CDR3 sequences, under 35% being singletons. Germline lookup yields CDR1 SGDLS and CDR2 YYNGEE. CDR3 length: 12 amino acids. This record comes from a study of blood T cells in healthy people across ages. Findings and caveats of the study: The diversity estimates, figures obtained from one million T cells, were considered underestimates.

V gene TRBV9 combines with J gene TRBJ2-1; D remains ambiguous. The sequence derives from an elderly woman in good health. The specimen sequenced was blood. The CDR3 nucleotides are TGTGCCAGCAGCGTAGCTTCCAATGAGCGGTTCTTC. Encoded protein: CASSVASNERFF.